Each of the 20 T cell receptor beta chains below was sequenced from the same sample in a study of blood T cell repertoires in COVID-19. Sequencing used immunoSEQ multiplex PCR; TCRdb keeps in-frame clones, though not all of them. The data hold 150,000 to 200,000 clones, with about 80% observed a single time. The sample consisted of peripheral blood. These receptors were taken from a woman older than 75 with acute or convalescent COVID-19.

The chain combines TRBV27 with TRBJ2-1, with 7 bases identical to TRBD1. Trimming at V came to 6 bases and at J to 3 bases, leaving 5 bases not matched to a gene. Per germline, CDR1 MNHEY and CDR2 SMNVEV (reference sequence). CDR3 size: 14 residues. CDR3 amino acids: CASSPWDSYNEQFF. The CDR3 DNA sequence: TGTGCCAGCAGCCCTTGGGACAGCTACAATGAGCAGTTCTTC.

The chain uses TRBV29-1 and TRBJ2-7, with D possibly being TRBD1 (6 bases). Germline V lookup: CDR1 SQVTM, CDR2 ANQGSEA. The CDR3 contains 14 residues. Trimming removed 6 bases at V and 0 bases at J, with 15 bases between. For the CDR3, the DNA is TGCAGCGTCCGCGGACAGTTTACCTCCTACGAGCAGTACTTC. Its translation is CSVRGQFTSYEQYF.

This clone was found a few times. The V and J genes are TRBV6-2 or TRBV6-3 and TRBJ1-1; D remains ambiguous. The CDR3 has 13 residues. V gave up 4 bases and J gave up 4 bases, with 10 bases separating them. Germline V gives CDR1 MNHEY, CDR2 SVGEGT. The CDR3 reads CASSFPGSTEAFF. CDR3 bases: TGTGCCAGCAGTTTCCCTGGTAGCACTGAAGCTTTCTTT.

The chain is built from TRBV27 and TRBJ2-1; tentatively, D is TRBD2 (5 bases). The CDR3 is 15 amino acids. Germline-derived CDR1 and CDR2 are MNHEY and SMNVEV (reference sequence). V was trimmed by 6 bases and J by 4 bases, leaving 16 bases between them. CDR3 nucleotides: TGTGCCAGCAGGAACACCGGGAACCCGTACAATGAGCAGTTCTTC. Translation gives CASRNTGNPYNEQFF.

J is TRBJ1-2 and V is TRBV4-1; 7 bases are shared with TRBD1. The trim removed 2 bases at V and 4 bases at J, leaving 7 bases unmatched. Germline V gives CDR1 MGHRA, CDR2 YSYEKL. The CDR3 runs to 15 residues. CDR3 nucleotide sequence: TGCGCCAGCAGCCAAAGACAGGGCGATCCCTATGGCTACACCTTC. It codes for CASSQRQGDPYGYTF.

This clone was seen just once. The chain uses TRBV7-2 and TRBJ2-2; D perhaps matches TRBD2 (6 bases). The CDR3 covers 15 residues. V was trimmed by 6 bases and J by 0 bases, leaving 11 bases between them. Germline lookup yields CDR1 SGHTA and CDR2 FQGNSA. The CDR3 is CASRRERSNTGELFF. The CDR3 region has the DNA TGTGCCAGCAGACGGGAGCGTTCGAACACCGGGGAGCTGTTTTTT.

This sequence joins TRBV7-9 and TRBJ1-2, with a possible D match to TRBD1 (6 bases). The CDR3 runs to 15 residues. V lost 5 bases and J lost 8, with 21 bases in between. Germline-derived CDR1 and CDR2 are SEHNR and FQNEAQ (reference sequence). Written as DNA, the CDR3 is TGTGCCAGCAGCGACTCCGGGACACAGGGTGCCGGCTACACCTTC. Translated, it gives CASSDSGTQGAGYTF.

The chain links TRBV24-1 to TRBJ2-1; 8 nucleotides agree with TRBD2. The V gene end was trimmed by 4 bases and the J gene end by 5 bases; junction bases not matched to a gene: 15. The germline V gene has CDR1 KGHDR and CDR2 SFDVKD. The CDR3 is 18 amino acids. The DNA for the CDR3 is TGTGCCACCAGTGAGGGCGGGAGGTCCCGTTATAGGAACAATGAGCAGTTCTTC. It is translated as CATSEGGRSRYRNNEQFF.

The chain uses TRBV6-2 or TRBV6-3 and TRBJ1-1; D remains ambiguous. The V gene's germline CDR1 is MNHEY and CDR2 SVGEGT. This CDR3 has 15 amino acids. Trimming shortened V by 2 bases and J by 1 base, and 11 bases separated the two germline ends. Here the CDR3 DNA reads TGTGCCAGCAGTTACCCCCTGGCTAGGAACACTGAAGCTTTCTTT. This translates into CASSYPLARNTEAFF.

The chain couples TRBV27 to TRBJ2-7; D possibly corresponds to TRBD2 (6 bases). Germline V gene data show CDR1 as MNHEY and CDR2 as SMNVEV (reference sequence). This CDR3 is 15 amino acids long. Between the trimmed V and J ends, which lost 0 bases and 11 bases, there was a span of 20 bases. This CDR3 reads CASSLSQRVELTKYF. For the CDR3, the DNA is TGTGCCAGCAGTTTATCGCAGCGGGTAGAATTGACCAAGTACTTC.

This clone was seen once. This rearrangement joins TRBV5-1 to TRBJ2-2; no firm D call. CDR3 length: 16 residues. Germline CDR1 SGHRS, CDR2 YFSETQ. Trimming cost V 4 bases and J 7 bases, with 20 bases left between them. The DNA of the CDR3 is TGCGCCAGCAGCCCCGGGTCAACCCTCAACGGCGGGGAGCTGTTTTTT. Protein sequence: CASSPGSTLNGGELFF.

The chain recombines TRBV6-2 or TRBV6-3 with TRBJ1-1; D ambiguous. The CDR3 spans 15 residues. Deletions cut 0 bases from V and 3 bases from J, with 11 bases between. Germline CDR1 reads MNHEY; CDR2 reads SVGEGT. The CDR3 protein is CASSYSGGRHTEAFF. CDR3 in DNA: TGTGCCAGCAGTTACTCGGGCGGGCGGCACACTGAAGCTTTCTTT.

This chain joins TRBV5-6 and TRBJ2-7; 8 bases map to TRBD2. Germline V gene data show CDR1 as SGHDT and CDR2 as YYEEEE. This CDR3 has 14 amino acids. Trimming cost V 3 bases and J 5 bases; bases outside gene matches: 7. CDR3 DNA: TGTGCCAGCAGCTCGGGACTAGAGGGCGACGAGCAGTACTTC. Translating gives CASSSGLEGDEQYF.

V is TRBV4-1 and J is TRBJ2-3; 13 nucleotides align to TRBD2. Losses at the gene ends were 3 bases for V and 5 bases for J; bases not matched to a gene: 8. Germline-derived CDR1 and CDR2 are MGHRA and YSYEKL. This CDR3 comprises 17 residues. CDR3 bases: TGCGCCAGCAGCCACGCAACTAGCGGGAGGGACGGAGATACGCAGTATTTT. This gives the protein CASSHATSGRDGDTQYF.

The V call is TRBV5-1, the J call TRBJ2-5; the match to TRBD2 covers 10 bases. The CDR3 is 16 amino acids. With 0 bases clipped from V and 5 bases from J, the junction kept 7 bases outside the gene matches. Germline lookup yields CDR1 SGHRS and CDR2 YFSETQ. The CDR3 nucleotides read TGCGCCAGCAGCTTGGTAGGGCTAGCGGGAGTGGAGACCCAGTACTTC. It yields the protein CASSLVGLAGVETQYF. The variable domain in full, completed from reference TRBV5-1 and TRBJ2-5, reads KAGVTQTPRYLIKTRGQQVTLSCSPISGHRSVSWYQQTPGQGLQFLFEYFSETQRNKGNFPGRFSGRQFSNSRSEMNVSTLELGDSALYLCASSLVGLAGVETQYFGPGTRLLVL.

The genes are TRBV2 and TRBJ2-3, with 9 nucleotides matching TRBD1. Looked up from germline, CDR1 is SNHLY and CDR2 is FYNNEI. The CDR3 spans 14 residues. J gave up 1 base and V 7 bases, and 3 bases lay outside the gene matches. The CDR3 bases are TGTGCCAGCAAAAGGGACAGGGGCACAGATACGCAGTATTTT. Translating it yields CASKRDRGTDTQYF.

The V and J genes are TRBV18 and TRBJ1-1; D might be TRBD1 (6 bases). CDR3 length: 13 residues. The V gene lost 6 bases and the J gene lost 1 base, with 9 bases spanning the gap. Germline V gene lookup returns CDR1 KGHSH and CDR2 LQKENI. The CDR3 loop is CASSWTENTEAFF. In nucleotides, the CDR3 is TGTGCCAGCTCCTGGACAGAGAACACTGAAGCTTTCTTT.

The chain combines TRBV6-6 with TRBJ2-5; TRBD2 is a possible D gene (7 bases). The CDR3 sequence is 12 residues long. Germline assignment: CDR1 MNHNY and CDR2 SVGAGI (reference sequence). V gave up 6 bases and J gave up 5 bases, with 10 bases separating them. The CDR3 protein is CASSAGAETQYF. For the CDR3, the DNA is TGTGCCAGCAGCGCGGGGGCGGAGACCCAGTACTTC.

This chain joins TRBV7-9 and TRBJ2-1; tentatively, D is TRBD2 (5 bases). This CDR3 spans 14 amino acids. Between the trimmed V and J ends, which lost 0 bases and 6 bases, there was a span of 9 bases. The V gene's germline CDR1 is SEHNR and CDR2 FQNEAQ (reference sequence). The CDR3 spells CASSLAGETNEQFF. Written as DNA, the CDR3 is TGTGCCAGCAGCTTAGCGGGAGAGACCAATGAGCAGTTCTTC.

This chain uses TRBV5-1 with TRBJ2-7; 8 bases agree with TRBD1. Germline CDR1 and CDR2: SGHRS and YFSETQ. This CDR3 is 15 amino acids long. The J segment lost 3 bases and the V segment lost 0 bases, leaving 5 bases of the junction unmatched. This CDR3 reads CASSLGGTGGYEQYF. The CDR3 DNA sequence: TGCGCCAGCAGCTTGGGGGGCACAGGGGGCTACGAGCAGTACTTC.